This TCR beta chain was obtained from a study of blood T cell repertoires in COVID-19 (dated by TCRdb to 2019 to 2021). About the study as a whole: Collaborator samples came from the United States, Italy and Spain and covered acute and convalescent phases of COVID-19. The prospective study material was composed of cDNA or gDNA derived from T cells, B-cell-depleted T cells, or PBMCs. Deeply sampled blood TCRbeta repertoires from subjects exposed to, actively infected with, or recovered from COVID-19 were included in the dataset. A freely available public database, intended as a resource for researchers studying the immune response to SARS-CoV-2, is where the repertoires were released. Samples were obtained from the ongoing ImmuneRACE study (first 160 participants) and from over 1,000 subjects provided by 6 global collaborators. A de-identified subject ID, COVID-19 status, age in years and sex were almost always included in the sample metadata. Where HLA class I and class II types were available, the types were taken from metadata supplied by the sample provider, not from assay-based typing. What the study reported, not specific to this receptor: The quantity of clinical and demographic metadata differed by source and by participant and was supplied without curation.

Trimming costs V 1 base and J 2 bases, and their ends lie 15 bases apart. CDR1 and CDR2, per the germline V gene, are MGHRA and YSYEKL. The cysteine opens and the phenylalanine closes a CDR3 of 17 amino acids. Kept here is only the CDR3 DNA, which spans 51 bases and is read in frame from base 1. This clone was seen ten or more times. Its antigen remains undetermined. One base away there is no much larger clone; base qualities are not given. In the prospective study, participants were roughly 18 to 90 years old, resided in approximately 25 geographic areas of the United States, and were enrolled through a virtual design. In the prospective study, cohorts were assigned on the basis of participant-reported clinical history obtained from a screening survey and a study questionnaire. ImmuneRACE Cohort 3 recovered participants were defined by two consecutive negative NP/OP PCR tests, healthcare professional clearance, or symptom resolution. Each participant in the prospective study had whole blood, serum and a nasopharyngeal or oropharyngeal swab collected by mobile phlebotomists. Over a roughly two-month period, participants in the prospective study had the option of providing additional blood draws and questionnaires. Blood samples from the prospective study were shipped frozen or at room temperature prior to DNA extraction.

TCRbeta CDR3 regions were amplified from genomic DNA using the immunoSEQ Assay, a bias-controlled multiplex PCR. The published analysis was carried out like this. Within the assay, amplification of reference gene primers was used to estimate how many nucleated cells each sample contained. To quantify the absolute abundance of each unique TCRbeta CDR3 rearrangement, sequence reads were collapsed and filtered. For each sample, productive Simpson clonality was calculated as the square root of Simpson's diversity index over productive rearrangements. Here the immuneACCESS table is served through TCRdb, limited to in-frame sequences with V and J called. Missing clones are a known gap in these copies; in checked studies unresolved V genes cover under half, and the rest lacks a known reason. The V and J calls and clone size were taken over from that table, and D and trimming were inferred from the DNA. The sample profile shows under 450,000 clones; roughly four fifths of them were found once. Of the sample, around 5% falls within the top ten clones.

This sequence originates from a woman aged 45-59 years who had recovered from COVID-19. In this chain, TRBV4-1 is recombined with TRBJ1-5; TRBD1 might be the D gene, on 5 matching bases. The sequenced material came from PBMCs or T cells enriched from blood (not recorded which). The CDR3 protein: CASSQAGGGRGNQPQHF. The sequenced DNA: TGCGCCAGCAGCCAAGCAGGCGGGGGACGTGGCAATCAGCCCCAGCATTTT.